One and the same sample provided the 32 T cell receptor beta chains below, sequenced in a study of T cell repertoires in cytomegalovirus infection (dated by TCRdb to about 2019). Antigen specificity for these receptors is unknown. These reads were obtained on an Illumina HiSeq 1500. Starting from the raw public reads, TCRdb applied fastp trimming at Q25, assembled clones with MiXCR and retained in-frame beta chains. Identical CDR3 proteins give one entry, which carries the most common genes and DNA. For this sample there are 200,000 to 250,000 distinct CDR3 sequences; around 35% appear just once. The ten largest make up 55% to 60% of the sample. The sample's treatment or condition, from its label and the paper: in vitro stimulation with specific CMV peptide epitopes to enrich CMV-specific T cells. The sample in question was CD8+ T cells from cultured PBMCs, obtained from culture after CMV antigen stimulation. These receptors all come from a human donor in good health (CMV status not recorded). Some clones in this sample may be carry-over from other donors' samples.

The chain joins TRBV27 to TRBJ2-3, with TRBD2 matching 8 bases. J gave up 0 bases and V 7 bases, and 15 bases lay outside the gene matches. Germline V gene lookup returns CDR1 MNHEY and CDR2 SMNVEV (reference sequence). This CDR3 has 18 amino acids. The CDR3 DNA follows: TGTGCCAGCACCTCTTGGGAGAGAAGCGGGAGTAGCACAGATACGCAGTATTTT. This encodes CASTSWERSGSSTDTQYF.

This clonotype was recorded a few times. The rearrangement joins TRBV10-3 to TRBJ2-5, with D perhaps TRBD1 (5 bases). The CDR3 runs 15 residues. The V gene's germline CDR1 is ENHRY and CDR2 SYGVKD. V was clipped by 0 bases and J by 2 bases, with 10 bases between them. The CDR3 spells CAISESDRRQETQYF. As DNA, the CDR3 is TGTGCCATCAGTGAGTCTGACAGAAGACAAGAGACCCAGTACTTC.

This clonotype was seen more than once but under ten times. The rearrangement uses TRBV6-1 and TRBJ2-5; 9 positions match TRBD2. J gave up 5 bases and V 6 bases, and 13 bases lay outside the gene matches. This CDR3 contains 16 residues. Germline assignment: CDR1 MNHNS and CDR2 SASEGT. The CDR3 region has the DNA TGTGCCAGCAGCCTCCGAATTTCTAGCGGGATGGAGACCCAGTACTTC. Translated: CASSLRISSGMETQYF.

The chain uses TRBV27 and TRBJ2-1; TRBD2 is a possible D gene (6 bases). The CDR3 is 16 amino acids. The V and J ends lost 3 bases and 5 bases respectively, with 17 bases between them. The germline V gene encodes CDR1 MNHEY and CDR2 SMNVEV (reference sequence). DNA of the CDR3: TGTGCCAGCAGTTTCGGGACTCCATCGGGGGACAATGAGCAGTTCTTC. Protein: CASSFGTPSGDNEQFF.

This chain connects TRBV4-2 to TRBJ2-7; 7 bases line up with TRBD2. The V gene's germline CDR1 is LGHNA and CDR2 YNFKEQ. This CDR3 spans 15 amino acids. Trimming took 3 bases from V and 4 from J; bases not matched to a gene: 9. CDR3 sequence (DNA): TGTGCCAGCAGCCAGGATCTAGCGGAAATTTACGAGCAGTACTTC. It yields the protein CASSQDLAEIYEQYF.

The chain joins TRBV28 to TRBJ1-2; D is possibly TRBD1 (6 bases). Germline assignment: CDR1 MDHEN and CDR2 SYDVKM. This CDR3 spans 16 amino acids. Trimming left V 5 bases short and J 5 bases short, with 21 bases between. CDR3 DNA: TGTGCCAGCAGTCAACCTCCGGGACACCCTACATATGGCTACACCTTC. Translated: CASSQPPGHPTYGYTF.

The chain has TRBV28 and TRBJ2-5, with D possibly being TRBD2 (6 bases). Germline assignment: CDR1 MDHEN and CDR2 SYDVKM. The V end lost 5 bases, the J end lost 0 bases, and 10 bases lay between the germline ends. The CDR3 has 14 residues. The DNA of the CDR3 is TGTGCCAGCAGTGCCCAGCGGGACCAAGAGACCCAGTACTTC. Its translation is CASSAQRDQETQYF.

The rearrangement links TRBV7-3 to TRBJ2-1, with 7 bases identical to TRBD2. Germline V CDR1 and CDR2: SGHTA, FQGTGA. The length of the CDR3 is 18 residues. Unmatched junction bases numbered 16, after V lost 3 bases and J lost 5 bases. Here the CDR3 reads CASSLGRGGRAVNNEQFF. The CDR3 coding sequence is TGTGCCAGCAGCTTGGGGCGGGGTGGGAGGGCCGTCAACAATGAGCAGTTCTTC.

This clonotype was recorded many times. The V gene is TRBV7-2, the J gene TRBJ2-1, with TRBD2 matching over 12 bases. Trimming removed 2 bases from V and 4 bases from J; junction bases left unmatched: 6. Germline CDR1 reads SGHTA; CDR2 reads FQGNSA. The CDR3 spans 17 residues. Here the CDR3 reads CASSLRFGLAGYNEQFF. For the CDR3, the DNA is TGTGCCAGCAGCTTAAGGTTCGGACTAGCGGGATACAATGAGCAGTTCTTC.

This clonotype has just a few counts. This chain connects TRBV28 to TRBJ1-1; D is uncertain. V was shortened by 1 base and J by 14 bases, with 11 bases between the two germline ends. The CDR3 sequence is 11 residues long. CDR1 MDHEN and CDR2 SYDVKM come from the germline V gene. The CDR3 loop reads CASSLSNRSFF. CDR3 bases: TGTGCCAGCAGTTTATCCAATCGGTCCTTCTTT.

The genes are TRBV19 and TRBJ1-1; 7 bases line up with TRBD1. Germline CDR1 is LNHDA and CDR2 is SQIVND (reference sequence). The V and J ends lost 4 bases and 4 bases, in that order; junction bases with no gene match: 9. This CDR3 is built from 15 residues. CDR3 loop: CASSTRQGTRTEAFF. The CDR3 bases are TGTGCCAGTAGTACGCGACAGGGAACCCGCACTGAAGCTTTCTTT.

V is TRBV11-2 and J is TRBJ2-1; 14 bases agree with TRBD2. Losses at the gene ends were 1 base for V and 15 bases for J; bases not matched to a gene: 11. This CDR3 comprises 16 residues. Germline lookup yields CDR1 SGHAT and CDR2 FQNNGV. Written as DNA, the CDR3 is TGTGCCAGCAGCTTAGGGAGTGGACTAGCGGGGGGAGGGCGGTTCTTC. Its protein product is CASSLGSGLAGGGRFF.

In its sample, this clonotype was seen a few times. This chain uses TRBV7-9 with TRBJ2-7; D gene ambiguous. Between the trimmed V and J ends, which lost 4 bases and 3 bases, there was a span of 16 bases. Germline V CDR1 and CDR2: SEHNR, FQNEAQ (reference sequence). The CDR3 has 15 residues. CDR3 region: CASSSPRSGFYEQYF. The CDR3 DNA reads as TGTGCCAGCAGCTCCCCTAGGTCCGGCTTCTACGAGCAGTACTTC.

To note about this clonotype: Likely a read error: the CDR3 ends without its conserved phenylalanine or tryptophan. This chain links TRBV7-9 with TRBJ2-1; perhaps D is TRBD1 or TRBD2 (5 bases each). CDR3 length: 14 residues. Germline CDR1 SEHNR, CDR2 FQNEAQ (reference sequence). V gave up 6 bases and J gave up 4 bases, with 13 bases separating them. The CDR3 bases are TGTGCCAGCAGGGTCGGGACGGATTACAATGAGCAGTTCCTC. It codes for CASRVGTDYNEQFL.

This clonotype was recorded a few times. The chain uses TRBV11-2 and TRBJ2-7; the D gene is possibly TRBD1 (6 bases). This CDR3 spans 14 amino acids. Trimming took off 0 bases at V and 5 bases at J, with 11 bases between the two ends. The germline gives CDR1 SGHAT, CDR2 FQNNGV. Here the CDR3 reads CASSLEPRGHEQYF. The CDR3 nucleotides read TGTGCCAGCAGCTTAGAGCCCAGGGGCCACGAGCAGTACTTC.

The rearrangement uses TRBV6-5 and TRBJ1-4, with TRBD1 matching 9 bases. This CDR3 has 14 amino acids. Germline V gene data show CDR1 as MNHEY and CDR2 as SVGAGI. The junction had 2 bases not matched to a gene; V was cut back by 2 bases and J by 7 bases. CDR3 nucleotide sequence: TGTGCCAGCAGTTACGTACAGGGGGCTGAAAAACTGTTTTTT. Translating gives CASSYVQGAEKLFF.

This clonotype was picked up many times. The genes are TRBV7-2 and TRBJ2-1; 7 bases agree with TRBD2. After removal of 2 bases from V and 5 bases from J, the junction contained 9 bases not matched to a gene. Germline assignment: CDR1 SGHTA and CDR2 FQGNSA. The length of the CDR3 is 16 residues. CDR3 residues: CASSLIALADNNEQFF. CDR3 bases: TGTGCCAGCAGCTTAATCGCCCTAGCGGACAACAATGAGCAGTTCTTC.

The chain combines TRBV6-6 with TRBJ1-1; possibly TRBD1 for D (5 bases). The CDR3 consists of 15 residues. Germline lookup yields CDR1 MNHNY and CDR2 SVGAGI (reference sequence). V lost 0 bases, J lost 4 bases, and 12 bases lay in between. The CDR3 nucleotides read TGTGCCAGCAGTTACTCCTTGGGGGGTGTCACTGAAGCTTTCTTT. Amino acids: CASSYSLGGVTEAFF.

Here the CDR3 reads CASIIGGEGARNEQYF. The CDR3 nucleotides are TGTGCCAGCATCATAGGCGGGGAGGGGGCACGGAACGAGCAGTACTTC. This chain uses TRBV7-8 with TRBJ2-7; the D gene could be TRBD1 or TRBD2 (7 bases each). Between the trimmed V and J ends, which lost 7 bases and 5 bases, there was a span of 24 bases. Germline V lookup: CDR1 SGHVS, CDR2 FQNEAQ. This CDR3 region has 16 residues.

This clonotype turned up a few times. The rearrangement joins TRBV12-3 or TRBV12-4 to TRBJ1-5; D possibly corresponds to TRBD1 (6 bases). Trimming took 5 bases from V and 5 from J, leaving 13 bases between them. The CDR3 is 14 residues long. CDR3 DNA sequence: TGTGCCAGCAGTCCCGAGGACAGCTATCAGCCCCAGCATTTT. It encodes CASSPEDSYQPQHF.

This chain uses TRBV29-1 with TRBJ2-6, with a weak D call TRBD1 (5 bases). The CDR3 is 13 residues long. The ends were cut back, 4 bases at V and 4 bases at J, with 8 bases in the middle. The germline V gene encodes CDR1 SQVTM and CDR2 ANQGSEA. CDR3 sequence: CSVVWTGANVLTF. The CDR3 bases are TGCAGCGTTGTGTGGACAGGGGCCAACGTCCTGACTTTC.

The J gene is TRBJ1-5, the V gene TRBV11-3, with 9 bases matching TRBD1. J was trimmed by 7 bases and V by 0 bases; bases with no gene match: 7. Germline-derived CDR1 and CDR2 are SGHNT and YENEEA. This CDR3 has 16 amino acids. The CDR3 region is CASSLERDRDHQPQHF. The CDR3 DNA sequence: TGTGCCAGCAGCTTAGAGCGGGACAGGGACCACCAGCCCCAGCATTTT.

This clonotype showed up just a few times. The genes are TRBV27 and TRBJ2-3; tentatively, D is TRBD1 or TRBD2 (6 bases each). This CDR3 region has 15 residues. The V end was cut by 4 bases, the J end by 2 bases, with 13 bases between. Germline V gives CDR1 MNHEY, CDR2 SMNVEV (reference sequence). The CDR3 here is CASSYPGAPTDTQYF. The CDR3 coding sequence is TGTGCCAGCAGTTACCCGGGGGCTCCCACAGATACGCAGTATTTT.

The chain has TRBV4-2 and TRBJ2-7, with D possibly TRBD1 on 6 matching bases. The ends were cut back, 6 bases at V and 1 base at J, with 19 bases in the middle. Germline V gene data show CDR1 as LGHNA and CDR2 as YNFKEQ. The CDR3 runs 16 residues. CDR3 residues: CASSHANVGGSYEQYF. The CDR3 coding sequence is TGTGCCAGCAGTCACGCTAACGTAGGGGGATCCTACGAGCAGTACTTC.

This clonotype was detected only a few times. The rearrangement uses TRBV7-4 and TRBJ2-7; TRBD2 matches 8 bases. V lost 3 bases and J lost 2; bases outside the gene matches: 12. This CDR3 region has 17 residues. Per the germline V gene, CDR1 is SGHVT and CDR2 is SQSDAQ. The CDR3 region is CASSLPSGSPPPYEQYF. In DNA form, the CDR3 reads TGTGCCAGCAGCTTGCCCAGCGGGAGTCCCCCACCCTACGAGCAGTACTTC.

This clonotype was recorded at least ten times. The chain has TRBV7-2 and TRBJ2-7; TRBD1 agrees at 10 bases. Germline CDR1 reads SGHTA; CDR2 reads FQGNSA. Trimming cost V 5 bases and J 3 bases; bases outside gene matches: 4. This CDR3 contains 14 residues. The CDR3 region is CASSPDRGHYEQYF. The CDR3 nucleotides are TGTGCCAGCAGCCCCGACAGGGGGCACTACGAGCAGTACTTC.

This chain uses TRBV2 with TRBJ2-5, with 7 bases identical to TRBD1. The germline V gene has CDR1 SNHLY and CDR2 FYNNEI. J gave up 4 bases and V 7 bases, and 12 bases lay outside the gene matches. This CDR3 contains 15 residues. CDR3 sequence reads: CASTPPGGGRETQYF. The CDR3 DNA sequence: TGTGCCAGCACTCCCCCAGGGGGTGGGCGAGAGACCCAGTACTTC.

This clonotype was picked up many times. The chain couples TRBV4-1 to TRBJ2-7, with a possible D match to TRBD1 (6 bases). The CDR3 sequence is 16 residues long. The V end lost 3 bases, the J end lost 2 bases, and 17 bases lay between the germline ends. The germline V gene encodes CDR1 MGHRA and CDR2 YSYEKL. The DNA of the CDR3 is TGCGCCAGCAGCCAGGCAGGGGACCGTCTAACCTACGAGCAGTACTTC. It is translated as CASSQAGDRLTYEQYF.

The chain has TRBV12-3 or TRBV12-4 and TRBJ1-2; TRBD1 matches at 8 bases. The V and J ends lost 6 bases and 8 bases, in that order; junction bases with no gene match: 17. The CDR3 has 16 amino acids. The DNA for the CDR3 is TGTGCCAGCAGGTTGACCGGGACAGGAGATTATGGGGGCTACACCTTC. Translating it yields CASRLTGTGDYGGYTF.

The V and J genes are TRBV2 and TRBJ1-4, with D tentatively TRBD1 (6 bases). CDR3 length: 17 amino acids. Per the germline V gene, CDR1 is SNHLY and CDR2 is FYNNEI. V lost 5 bases to trimming and J lost 8 bases, with 24 bases between them. CDR3 bases: TGTGCCAGCAGTCTATCTTCCGCCAGGGGTTCGTGGGAAAAACTGTTTTTT. It codes for CASSLSSARGSWEKLFF.

Note on this clonotype: A much larger clone sits a single nucleotide away, making a read error possible. CDR3 protein: CASSLSGGGMRFF. DNA for the CDR3: TGTGCCAGCAGCTTATCGGGGGGCGGGATGCGGTTCTTC. This chain uses TRBV7-3 with TRBJ2-1, with D maybe TRBD2 (7 bases). The CDR3 covers 13 residues. The V and J ends lost 2 bases and 15 bases respectively, with 17 bases between them. Looked up from germline, CDR1 is SGHTA and CDR2 is FQGTGA.

As DNA, the CDR3 is TGTGCCAGCAGCTTAGACATACCTGGGGCCAACGTCCTGACTTTC. Amino acid sequence: CASSLDIPGANVLTF. The chain combines TRBV11-2 with TRBJ2-6; no clear D gene. Germline assignment: CDR1 SGHAT and CDR2 FQNNGV. Trimming shortened V by 0 bases and J by 2 bases, and 5 bases separated the two germline ends. The CDR3 is 15 residues long.